These 6 T cell receptor beta chains were sequenced from one sample in a study of shared clonotypes between healthy human individuals. Assay: immunoSEQ multiplex PCR; the TCRdb copy retains only in-frame clones and omits some. The table includes around 2.3 million clones, approximately 94% detected once. The sequencing sample was made of naive CD4+ T cells sorted from blood. As to subset: CD45RA+ positively selected. The receptors derive from a man between 18 and 29 years old in good health.

J is TRBJ2-7 and V is TRBV30, with D possibly being TRBD1 or TRBD2 (6 bases each). The CDR3 spans 14 residues. V was cut by 2 bases and J by 2 bases, with 13 bases left in between. Germline CDR1 is GTSNPN and CDR2 is SVGIG (reference sequence). Here the CDR3 reads CAWSRGTGAYEQYF. DNA for the CDR3: TGTGCCTGGAGTAGGGGGACGGGGGCCTACGAGCAGTACTTC.

Of note for this clone: The sample holds other DNA sequences that translate to the same CDR3. The chain links TRBV6-1 to TRBJ2-7, with D possibly TRBD2 on 5 matching bases. The germline CDR1 and CDR2 sequences are MNHNS and SASEGT. The CDR3 loop spans 13 amino acids. The V end was cut by 0 bases, the J end by 4 bases, with 7 bases between. CDR3 nucleotide sequence: TGTGCCAGCAGTGAAGCGCGCGGGTACGAGCAGTACTTC. Encoded protein: CASSEARGYEQYF.

The CDR3 spells CAGEGRDTYEQYF. CDR3 DNA: TGTGCCGGAGAGGGCAGGGACACCTACGAGCAGTACTTC. V gene TRBV13 combines with J gene TRBJ2-7, with D perhaps matching TRBD1 (6 bases). The CDR3 runs to 13 residues. The V end lost 11 bases, the J end lost 2 bases, and 16 bases lay between the germline ends. Germline V gene data show CDR1 as PRHDT and CDR2 as FYEKMQ (reference sequence).

The chain employs TRBV5-1 and TRBJ2-7, with D tentatively TRBD1 (7 bases). Germline V gene sequence: CDR1 SGHRS, CDR2 YFSETQ. CDR3 length: 15 residues. V lost 5 bases, J lost 3 bases, and 18 bases lay in between. CDR3 loop: CASRGGTVRGYEQYF. The CDR3 DNA follows: TGCGCCAGCAGGGGCGGGACAGTGAGAGGCTACGAGCAGTACTTC.

J is TRBJ2-2 and V is TRBV7-9; 7 bases line up with TRBD2. The CDR3 is 16 residues long. The germline CDR1 and CDR2 sequences are SEHNR and FQNEAQ (reference sequence). The V segment lost 0 bases and the J segment 6 bases; nucleotides outside the gene matches: 7. The CDR3 nucleotides are TGTGCCAGCAGCTTAGCGAGCGGGAAGTTACCCGGGGAGCTGTTTTTT. Translating gives CASSLASGKLPGELFF.

J is TRBJ1-1 and V is TRBV5-1, with 7 bases lining up with TRBD1. The CDR3 has 17 amino acids. The trim removed 0 bases at V and 1 base at J, leaving 9 bases unmatched. The germline gives CDR1 SGHRS, CDR2 YFSETQ. Here the CDR3 reads CASSLVSIGQANTEAFF. CDR3 DNA: TGCGCCAGCAGCTTGGTTTCTATTGGACAGGCGAACACTGAAGCTTTCTTT.